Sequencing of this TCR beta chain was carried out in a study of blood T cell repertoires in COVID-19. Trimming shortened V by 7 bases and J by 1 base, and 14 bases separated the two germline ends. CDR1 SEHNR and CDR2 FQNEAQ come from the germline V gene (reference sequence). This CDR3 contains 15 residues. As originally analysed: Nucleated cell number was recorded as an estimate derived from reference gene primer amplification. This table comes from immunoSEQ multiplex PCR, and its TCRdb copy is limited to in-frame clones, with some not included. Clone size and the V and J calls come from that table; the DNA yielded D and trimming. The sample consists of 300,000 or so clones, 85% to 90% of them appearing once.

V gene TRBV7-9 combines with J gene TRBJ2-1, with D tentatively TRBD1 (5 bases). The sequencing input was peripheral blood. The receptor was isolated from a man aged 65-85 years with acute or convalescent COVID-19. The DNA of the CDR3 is TGTGCCAGCATCGAAGGGGCCAGGTCCTACAATGAGCAGTTCTTC. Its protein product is CASIEGARSYNEQFF.